This T cell receptor beta chain was obtained from a study of molecular identifiers for immune sequencing clone quantification. Study-level findings and limits: Among 850,000 to 1,000,000 naive cells, spiked Jurkat TCR RNA from a single cell was reportedly detectable.

V was clipped by 0 bases and J by 5 bases, with 13 bases between them. CDR3 length: 15 amino acids. CDR1 is LGHNA and CDR2 is YNFKEQ in the germline V gene. MiXCR was run by TCRdb on the PCR reads, yielding one entry per CDR3 protein. Of some 100,000 distinct CDR3 sequences listed, under 20% are singletons. This clonotype was seen repeatedly, ten times or more. Its specificity is not known. The V call is TRBV4-2, the J call TRBJ1-2, with D uncertain. What was sequenced was naive CD8+ T cells from blood, with Jurkat cell RNA spiked in. As for subset: FACS-sorted CD8+CD4-CCR7+CD45RA+ naive T cells. The source of this sequence is a human donor in good health. Some libraries in this study had Jurkat cell RNA spiked in. CDR3 coding DNA: TGTGCCAGCAGCCAAGATCTGTTAGCGACATATGGCTACACCTTC. Its translation: CASSQDLLATYGYTF.